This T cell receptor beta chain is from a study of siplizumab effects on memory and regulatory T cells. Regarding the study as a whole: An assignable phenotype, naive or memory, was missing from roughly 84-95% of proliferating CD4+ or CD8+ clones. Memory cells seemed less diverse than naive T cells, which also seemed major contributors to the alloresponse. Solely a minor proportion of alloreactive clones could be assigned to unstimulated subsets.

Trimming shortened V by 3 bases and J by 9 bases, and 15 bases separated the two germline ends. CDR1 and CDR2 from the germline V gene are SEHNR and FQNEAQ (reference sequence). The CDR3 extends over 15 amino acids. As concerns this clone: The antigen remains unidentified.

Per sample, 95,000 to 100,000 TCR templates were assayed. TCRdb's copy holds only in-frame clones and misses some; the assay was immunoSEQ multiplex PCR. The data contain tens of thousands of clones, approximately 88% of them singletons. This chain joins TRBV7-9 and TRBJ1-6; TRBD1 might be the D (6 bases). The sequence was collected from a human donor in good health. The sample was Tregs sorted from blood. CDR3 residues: CASSLEQGSGSPLHF. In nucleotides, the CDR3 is TGTGCCAGCAGCTTGGAACAGGGAAGCGGTTCACCCCTCCACTTT.